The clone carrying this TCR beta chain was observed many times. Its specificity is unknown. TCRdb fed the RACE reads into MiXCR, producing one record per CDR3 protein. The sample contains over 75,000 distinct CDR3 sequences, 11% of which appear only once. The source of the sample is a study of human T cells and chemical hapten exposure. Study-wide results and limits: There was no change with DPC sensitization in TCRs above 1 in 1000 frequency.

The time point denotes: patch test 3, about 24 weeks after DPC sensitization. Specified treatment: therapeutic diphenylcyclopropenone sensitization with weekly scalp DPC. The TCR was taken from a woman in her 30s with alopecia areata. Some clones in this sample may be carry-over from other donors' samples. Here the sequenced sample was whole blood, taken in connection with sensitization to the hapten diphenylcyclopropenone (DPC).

The CDR3 sequence is CASSDSIGSTDTQYF. The CDR3 DNA sequence: TGTGCCAGCAGTGACTCTATCGGGAGCACAGATACGCAGTATTTT. The chain carries TRBV6-4 and TRBJ2-3; D is ambiguous. V was shortened by 0 bases and J by 0 bases, with 7 bases between the two germline ends. The CDR3 has 15 residues. Germline lookup yields CDR1 MRHNA and CDR2 SNTAGT.